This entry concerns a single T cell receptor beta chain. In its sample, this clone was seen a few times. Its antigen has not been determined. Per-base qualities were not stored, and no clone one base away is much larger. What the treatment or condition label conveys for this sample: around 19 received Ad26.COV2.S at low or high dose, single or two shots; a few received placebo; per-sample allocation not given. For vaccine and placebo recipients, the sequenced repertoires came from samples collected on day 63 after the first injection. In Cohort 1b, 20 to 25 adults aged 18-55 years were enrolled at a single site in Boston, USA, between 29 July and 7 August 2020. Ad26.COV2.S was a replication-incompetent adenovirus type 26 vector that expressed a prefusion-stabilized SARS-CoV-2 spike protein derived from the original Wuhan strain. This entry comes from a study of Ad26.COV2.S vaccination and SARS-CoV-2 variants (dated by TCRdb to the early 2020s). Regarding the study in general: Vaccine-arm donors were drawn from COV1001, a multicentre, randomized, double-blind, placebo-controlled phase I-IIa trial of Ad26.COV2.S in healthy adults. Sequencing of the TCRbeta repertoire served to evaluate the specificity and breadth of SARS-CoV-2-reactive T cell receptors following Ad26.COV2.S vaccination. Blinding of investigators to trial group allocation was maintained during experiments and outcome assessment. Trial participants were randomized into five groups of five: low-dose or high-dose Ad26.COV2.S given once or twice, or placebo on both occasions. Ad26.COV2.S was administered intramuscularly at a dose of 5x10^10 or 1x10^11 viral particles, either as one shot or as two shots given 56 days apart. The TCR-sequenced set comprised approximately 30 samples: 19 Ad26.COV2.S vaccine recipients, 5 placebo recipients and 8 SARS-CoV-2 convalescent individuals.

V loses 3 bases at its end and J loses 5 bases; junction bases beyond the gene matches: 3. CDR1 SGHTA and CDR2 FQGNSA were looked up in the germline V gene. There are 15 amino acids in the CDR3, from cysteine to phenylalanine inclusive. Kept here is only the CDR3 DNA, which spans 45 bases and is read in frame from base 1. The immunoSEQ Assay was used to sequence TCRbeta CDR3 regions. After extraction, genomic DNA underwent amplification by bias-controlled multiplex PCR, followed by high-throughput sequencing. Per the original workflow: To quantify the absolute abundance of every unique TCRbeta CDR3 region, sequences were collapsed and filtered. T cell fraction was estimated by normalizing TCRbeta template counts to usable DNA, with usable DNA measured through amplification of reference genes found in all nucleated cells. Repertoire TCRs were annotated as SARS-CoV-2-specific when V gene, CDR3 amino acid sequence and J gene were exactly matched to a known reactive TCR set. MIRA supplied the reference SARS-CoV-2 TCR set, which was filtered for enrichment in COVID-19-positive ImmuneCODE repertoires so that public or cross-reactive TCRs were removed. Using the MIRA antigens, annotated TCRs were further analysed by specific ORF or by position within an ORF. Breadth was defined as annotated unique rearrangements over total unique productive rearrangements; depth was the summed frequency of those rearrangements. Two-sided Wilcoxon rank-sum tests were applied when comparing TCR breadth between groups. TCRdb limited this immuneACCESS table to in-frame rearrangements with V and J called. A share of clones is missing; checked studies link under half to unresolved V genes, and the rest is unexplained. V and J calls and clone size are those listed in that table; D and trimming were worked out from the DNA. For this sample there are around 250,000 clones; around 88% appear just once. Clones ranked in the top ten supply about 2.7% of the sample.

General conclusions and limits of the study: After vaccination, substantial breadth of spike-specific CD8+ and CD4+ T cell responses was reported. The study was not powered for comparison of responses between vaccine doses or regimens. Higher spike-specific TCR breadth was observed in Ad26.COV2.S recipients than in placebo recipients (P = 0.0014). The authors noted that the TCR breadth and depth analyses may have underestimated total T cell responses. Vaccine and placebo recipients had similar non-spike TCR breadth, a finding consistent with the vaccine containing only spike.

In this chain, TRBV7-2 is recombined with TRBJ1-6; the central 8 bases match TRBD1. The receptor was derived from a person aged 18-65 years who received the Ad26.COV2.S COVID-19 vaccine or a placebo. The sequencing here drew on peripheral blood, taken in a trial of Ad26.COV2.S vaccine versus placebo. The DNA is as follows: TGTGCCAGCAGCTTCAGGGACAGGAATAATTCACCCCTCCACTTT. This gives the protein CASSFRDRNNSPLHF.